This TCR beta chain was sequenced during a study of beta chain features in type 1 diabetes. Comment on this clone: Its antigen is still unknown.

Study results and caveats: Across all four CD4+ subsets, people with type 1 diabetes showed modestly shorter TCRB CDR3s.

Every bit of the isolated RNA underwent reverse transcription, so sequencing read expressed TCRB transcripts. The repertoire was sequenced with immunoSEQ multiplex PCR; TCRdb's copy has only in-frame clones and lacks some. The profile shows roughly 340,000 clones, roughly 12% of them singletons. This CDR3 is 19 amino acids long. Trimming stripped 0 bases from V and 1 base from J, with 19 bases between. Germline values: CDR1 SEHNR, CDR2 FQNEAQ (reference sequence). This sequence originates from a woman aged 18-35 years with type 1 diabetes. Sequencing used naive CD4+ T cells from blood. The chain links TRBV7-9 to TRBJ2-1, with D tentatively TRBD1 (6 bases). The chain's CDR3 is CASSLATGDGLRSYNEQFF. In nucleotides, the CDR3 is TGTGCCAGCAGCTTAGCGACAGGAGATGGGTTAAGATCCTACAATGAGCAGTTCTTC.